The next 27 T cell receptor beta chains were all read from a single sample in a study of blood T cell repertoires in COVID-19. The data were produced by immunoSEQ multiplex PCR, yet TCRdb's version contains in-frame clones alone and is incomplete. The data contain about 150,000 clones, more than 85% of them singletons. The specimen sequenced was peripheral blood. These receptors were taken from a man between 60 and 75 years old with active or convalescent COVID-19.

The CDR3 is CASRPGTGANSPLHF. The CDR3 DNA follows: TGTGCCAGCAGGCCTGGGACAGGAGCTAATTCACCCCTCCACTTT. The V and J genes are TRBV2 and TRBJ1-6; 8 bases are shared with TRBD1. The CDR3 totals 15 residues. Trimming removed 6 bases from V and 6 bases from J; junction bases left unmatched: 7. Germline loops: CDR1 SNHLY, CDR2 FYNNEI.

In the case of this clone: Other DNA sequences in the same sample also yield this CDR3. The CDR3 nucleotides read TGTGCCAGCAGCCGACGGACAGGAAAGGACACTGAAGCTTTCTTT. Translation gives CASSRRTGKDTEAFF. The chain combines TRBV14 with TRBJ1-1, with 7 bases that match TRBD1. Germline CDR1 is SGHDN and CDR2 is FVKESK. Germline trimming cut 4 bases from V and 3 bases from J; bases unmatched to any gene: 8. The CDR3 contains 15 residues.

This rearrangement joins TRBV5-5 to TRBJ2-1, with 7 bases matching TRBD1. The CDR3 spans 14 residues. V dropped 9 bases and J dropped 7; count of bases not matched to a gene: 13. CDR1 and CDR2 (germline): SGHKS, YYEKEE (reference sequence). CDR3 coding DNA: TGTGCCAAACAAGACACCCCACAGGGGAATGAGCAGTTCTTC. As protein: CAKQDTPQGNEQFF. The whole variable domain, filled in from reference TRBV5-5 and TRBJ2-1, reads DAGVTQSPTHLIKTRGQQVTLRCSPISGHKSVSWYQQVLGQGPQFIFQYYEKEERGRGNFPDRFSARQFPNYSSELNVNALLLGDSALYLCAKQDTPQGNEQFFGPGTRLTVL.

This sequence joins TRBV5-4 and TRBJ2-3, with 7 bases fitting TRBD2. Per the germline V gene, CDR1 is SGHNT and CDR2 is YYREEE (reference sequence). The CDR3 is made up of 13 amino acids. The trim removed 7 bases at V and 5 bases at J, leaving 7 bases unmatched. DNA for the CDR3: TGTGCCAGCCCTGGGCGGGAGTTAGATACGCAGTATTTT. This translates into CASPGRELDTQYF.

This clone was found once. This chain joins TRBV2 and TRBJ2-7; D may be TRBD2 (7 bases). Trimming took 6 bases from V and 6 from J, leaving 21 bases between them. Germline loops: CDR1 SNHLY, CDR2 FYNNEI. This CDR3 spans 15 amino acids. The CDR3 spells CASSLLGGGSGEQYF. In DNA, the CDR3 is TGTGCCAGCAGCTTACTGGGGGGGGGCTCCGGCGAGCAGTACTTC.

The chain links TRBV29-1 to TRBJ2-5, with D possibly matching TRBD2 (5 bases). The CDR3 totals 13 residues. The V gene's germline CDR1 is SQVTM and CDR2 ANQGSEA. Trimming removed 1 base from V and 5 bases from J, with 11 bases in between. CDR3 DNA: TGCAGCGTTGAAGGAGGGATTGGGGAGACCCAGTACTTC. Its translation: CSVEGGIGETQYF.

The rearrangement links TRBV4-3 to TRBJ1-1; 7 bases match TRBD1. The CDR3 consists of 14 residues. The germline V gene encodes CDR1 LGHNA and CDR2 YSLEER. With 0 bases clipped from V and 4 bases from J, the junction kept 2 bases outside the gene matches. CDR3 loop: CASSQEPGGTEAFF. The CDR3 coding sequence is TGCGCCAGCAGCCAAGAACCAGGGGGCACTGAAGCTTTCTTT.

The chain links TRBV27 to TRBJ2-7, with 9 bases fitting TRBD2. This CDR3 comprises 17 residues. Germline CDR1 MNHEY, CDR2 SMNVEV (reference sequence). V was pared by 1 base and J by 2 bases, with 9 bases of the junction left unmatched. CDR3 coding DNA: TGTGCCAGCAGTTTATATGGGCGGACTAGCGCTACCTACGAGCAGTACTTC. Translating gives CASSLYGRTSATYEQYF.

The CDR3, as DNA: TGTGCCAGTAGTCCCGGACAGGGGAGGATTGGCAATCAGCCCCAGCATTTT. Its translation: CASSPGQGRIGNQPQHF. The rearrangement joins TRBV19 to TRBJ1-5; 9 nucleotides align to TRBD1. Germline assignment: CDR1 LNHDA and CDR2 SQIVND (reference sequence). V shed 5 bases, J shed 2 bases, and the junction held 10 bases outside the gene matches. The CDR3 consists of 17 residues.

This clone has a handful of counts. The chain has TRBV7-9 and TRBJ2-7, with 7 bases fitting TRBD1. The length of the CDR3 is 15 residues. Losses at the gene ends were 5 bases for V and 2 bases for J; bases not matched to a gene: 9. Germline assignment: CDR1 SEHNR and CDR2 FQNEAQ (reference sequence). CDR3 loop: CASSPPGGQTYEQYF. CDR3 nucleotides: TGTGCCAGCAGCCCCCCAGGGGGACAGACCTACGAGCAGTACTTC. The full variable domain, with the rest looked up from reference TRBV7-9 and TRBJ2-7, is DTGVSQNPRHKITKRGQNVTFRCDPISEHNRLYWYRQTLGQGPEFLTYFQNEAQLEKSRLLSDRFSAERPKGSFSTLEIQRTEQGDSAMYLCASSPPGGQTYEQYFGPGTRLTVT.

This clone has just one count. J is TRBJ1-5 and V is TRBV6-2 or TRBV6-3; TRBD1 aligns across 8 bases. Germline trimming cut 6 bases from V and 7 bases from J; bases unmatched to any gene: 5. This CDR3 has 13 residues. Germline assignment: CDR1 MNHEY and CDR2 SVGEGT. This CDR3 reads CASSQGAKQPQHF. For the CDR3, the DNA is TGTGCCAGCAGCCAGGGGGCAAAACAGCCCCAGCATTTT.

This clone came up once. Here the CDR3 reads CASSTRGRTTEAFF. The CDR3 DNA sequence: TGTGCCAGTAGTACCAGGGGGCGGACCACTGAAGCTTTCTTT. The J gene is TRBJ1-1, the V gene TRBV19; 8 bases are shared with TRBD1. The CDR3 runs to 14 residues. Germline V CDR1 and CDR2: LNHDA, SQIVND (reference sequence). Unmatched junction bases numbered 5, after V lost 4 bases and J lost 4 bases.

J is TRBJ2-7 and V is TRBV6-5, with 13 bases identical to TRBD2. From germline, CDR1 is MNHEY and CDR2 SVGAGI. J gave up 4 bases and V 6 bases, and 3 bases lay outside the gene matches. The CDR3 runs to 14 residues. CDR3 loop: CASRRTSGRYEQYF. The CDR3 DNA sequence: TGTGCCAGCAGGCGGACTAGCGGGAGATACGAGCAGTACTTC.

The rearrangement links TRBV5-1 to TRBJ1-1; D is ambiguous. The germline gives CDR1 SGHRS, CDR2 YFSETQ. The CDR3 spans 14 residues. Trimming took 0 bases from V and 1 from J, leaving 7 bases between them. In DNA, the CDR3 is TGCGCCAGCAGCTTGGGACACGGGAACACTGAAGCTTTCTTT. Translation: CASSLGHGNTEAFF.

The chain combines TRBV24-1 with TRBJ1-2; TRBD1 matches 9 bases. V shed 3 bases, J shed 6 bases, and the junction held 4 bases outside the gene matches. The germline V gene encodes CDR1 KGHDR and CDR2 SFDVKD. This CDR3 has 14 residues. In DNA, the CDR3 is TGTGCCACCAGTGATGCCGGGACAGGGCATGGCTACACCTTC. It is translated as CATSDAGTGHGYTF.

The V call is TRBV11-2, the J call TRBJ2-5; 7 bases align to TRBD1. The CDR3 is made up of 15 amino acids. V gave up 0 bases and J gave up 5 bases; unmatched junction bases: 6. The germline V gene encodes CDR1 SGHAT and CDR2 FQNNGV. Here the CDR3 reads CASSLEWLGGETQYF. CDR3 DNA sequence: TGTGCCAGCAGCTTAGAATGGTTAGGGGGCGAGACCCAGTACTTC.

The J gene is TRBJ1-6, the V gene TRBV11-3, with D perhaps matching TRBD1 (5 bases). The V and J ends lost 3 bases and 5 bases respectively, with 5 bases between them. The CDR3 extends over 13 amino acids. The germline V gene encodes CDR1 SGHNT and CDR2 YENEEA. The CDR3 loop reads CASSLTDNSPLHF. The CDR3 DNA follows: TGTGCCAGCAGCTTGACAGATAATTCACCCCTCCACTTT. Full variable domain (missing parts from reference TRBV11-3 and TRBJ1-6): EAGVVQSPRYKIIEKKQPVAFWCNPISGHNTLYWYLQNLGQGPELLIRYENEEAVDDSQLPKDRFSAERLKGVDSTLKIQPAELGDSAVYLCASSLTDNSPLHFGNGTRLTVT.

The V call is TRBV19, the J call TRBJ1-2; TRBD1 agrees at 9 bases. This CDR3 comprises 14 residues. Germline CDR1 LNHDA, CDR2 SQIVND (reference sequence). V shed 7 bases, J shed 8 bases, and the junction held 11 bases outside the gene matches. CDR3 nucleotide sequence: TGTGCCAGTACCCCACCGGGACAGGGAAGGGGCTACACCTTC. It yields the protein CASTPPGQGRGYTF.

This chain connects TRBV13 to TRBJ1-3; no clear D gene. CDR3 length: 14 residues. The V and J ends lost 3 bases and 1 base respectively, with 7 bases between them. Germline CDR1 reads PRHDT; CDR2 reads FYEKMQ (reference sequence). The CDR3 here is CASSFPSSGNTIYF. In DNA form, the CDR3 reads TGTGCCAGCAGCTTCCCGAGTTCTGGAAACACCATATATTTT. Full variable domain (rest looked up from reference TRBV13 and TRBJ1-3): AAGVIQSPRHLIKEKRETATLKCYPIPRHDTVYWYQQGPGQDPQFLISFYEKMQSDKGSIPDRFSAQQFSDYHSELNMSSLELGDSALYFCASSFPSSGNTIYFGEGSWLTVV.

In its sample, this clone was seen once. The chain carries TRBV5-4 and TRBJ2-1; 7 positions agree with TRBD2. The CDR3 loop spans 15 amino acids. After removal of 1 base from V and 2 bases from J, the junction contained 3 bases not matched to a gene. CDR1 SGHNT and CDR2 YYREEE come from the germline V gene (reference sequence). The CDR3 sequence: CASSLSSGTYNEQFF. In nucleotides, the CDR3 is TGTGCCAGCAGCTTGTCCAGCGGGACCTACAATGAGCAGTTCTTC.

The CDR3 sequence: CASSPRGATNEKLFF. DNA for the CDR3: TGTGCCAGCAGTCCCCGAGGTGCAACTAATGAAAAACTGTTTTTT. This sequence joins TRBV9 and TRBJ1-4; no firm D call. The V end lost 5 bases, the J end lost 0 bases, and 11 bases lay between the germline ends. Germline assignment: CDR1 SGDLS and CDR2 YYNGEE. The CDR3 is 15 amino acids.

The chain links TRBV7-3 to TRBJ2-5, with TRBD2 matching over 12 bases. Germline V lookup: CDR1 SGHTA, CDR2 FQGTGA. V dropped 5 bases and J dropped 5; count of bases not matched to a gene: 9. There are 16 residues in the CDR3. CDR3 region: CASSRSRTSGEETQYF. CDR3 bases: TGTGCCAGCAGCCGCTCACGGACTAGCGGGGAGGAGACCCAGTACTTC. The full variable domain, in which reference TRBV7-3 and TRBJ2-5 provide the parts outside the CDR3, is GAGVSQTPSNKVTEKGKYVELRCDPISGHTALYWYRQSLGQGPEFLIYFQGTGAADDSGLPNDRFFAVRPEGSVSTLKIQRTERGDSAVYLCASSRSRTSGEETQYFGPGTRLLVL.

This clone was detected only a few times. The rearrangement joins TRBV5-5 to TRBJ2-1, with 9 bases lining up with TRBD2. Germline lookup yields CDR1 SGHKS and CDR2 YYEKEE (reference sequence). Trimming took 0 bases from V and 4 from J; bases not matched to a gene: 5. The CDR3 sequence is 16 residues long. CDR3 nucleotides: TGTGCCAGCAGCTTGGTTTGGACTAGCGCTTACAATGAGCAGTTCTTC. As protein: CASSLVWTSAYNEQFF.

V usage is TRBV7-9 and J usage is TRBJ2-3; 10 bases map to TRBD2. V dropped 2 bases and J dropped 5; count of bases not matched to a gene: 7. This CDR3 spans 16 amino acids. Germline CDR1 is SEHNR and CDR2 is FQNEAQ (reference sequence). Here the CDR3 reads CASSLSAGGPEDTQYF. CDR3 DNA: TGTGCCAGCAGCTTATCAGCGGGGGGGCCAGAAGATACGCAGTATTTT. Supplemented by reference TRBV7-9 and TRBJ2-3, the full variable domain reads DTGVSQNPRHKITKRGQNVTFRCDPISEHNRLYWYRQTLGQGPEFLTYFQNEAQLEKSRLLSDRFSAERPKGSFSTLEIQRTEQGDSAMYLCASSLSAGGPEDTQYFGPGTRLTVL.

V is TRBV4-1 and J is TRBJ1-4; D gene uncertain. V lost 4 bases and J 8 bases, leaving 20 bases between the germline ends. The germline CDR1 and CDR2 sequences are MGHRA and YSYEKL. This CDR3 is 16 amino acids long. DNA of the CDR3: TGCGCCAGCAGCCGGGCAACGCGCCGGTTGGGCGAAAAACTGTTTTTT. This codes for CASSRATRRLGEKLFF.

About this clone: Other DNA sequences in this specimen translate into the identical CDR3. The CDR3 coding sequence is TGTGCCAGCAGCCAGAGGGGGTCAGGAAACACCATATATTTT. It encodes CASSQRGSGNTIYF. This rearrangement joins TRBV3-1 (or the pseudogene TRBV3-2) to TRBJ1-3, with D possibly TRBD1 on 6 matching bases. In germline, CDR1 is LGHDT, CDR2 YNNKEL (reference sequence). Trimming cost V 3 bases and J 4 bases, with 10 bases left between them. CDR3 size: 14 residues.

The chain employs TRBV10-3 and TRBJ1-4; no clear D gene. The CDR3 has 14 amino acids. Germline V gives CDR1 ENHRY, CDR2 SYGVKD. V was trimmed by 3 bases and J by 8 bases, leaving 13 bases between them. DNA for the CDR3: TGTGCCATCAGTGACGGGGATTTGGAGGAAAAACTGTTTTTT. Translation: CAISDGDLEEKLFF.